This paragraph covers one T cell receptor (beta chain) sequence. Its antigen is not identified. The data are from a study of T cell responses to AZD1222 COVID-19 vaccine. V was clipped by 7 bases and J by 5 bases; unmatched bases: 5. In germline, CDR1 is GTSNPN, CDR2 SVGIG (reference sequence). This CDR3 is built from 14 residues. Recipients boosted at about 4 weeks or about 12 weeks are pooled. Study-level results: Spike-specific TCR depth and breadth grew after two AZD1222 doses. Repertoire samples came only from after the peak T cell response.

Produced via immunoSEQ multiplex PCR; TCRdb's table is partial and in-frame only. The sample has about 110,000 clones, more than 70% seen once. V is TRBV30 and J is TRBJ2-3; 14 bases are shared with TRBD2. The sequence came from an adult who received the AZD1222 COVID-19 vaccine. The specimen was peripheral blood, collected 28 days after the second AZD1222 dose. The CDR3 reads CAFPTSGGEDTQYF. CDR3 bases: TGTGCCTTCCCGACTAGCGGGGGGGAAGATACGCAGTATTTT.